The 4 T cell receptor beta chains reported below all come from one sample, sequenced in a study of blood T cell repertoires in COVID-19. Only in-frame clones appear in the TCRdb table, and some are missing; sequencing was by immunoSEQ multiplex PCR. The sample lists fewer than 500,000 clones, roughly 90% occurring once. Source material: PBMCs or T cells enriched from blood (not recorded which). These receptors were taken from a woman younger than 30 who had recovered from COVID-19.

This sequence joins TRBV6-4 and TRBJ2-3; 9 bases fit TRBD1. Germline V lookup: CDR1 MRHNA, CDR2 SNTAGT. V shed 0 bases and J 1 base; nucleotides not matched to a gene: 2. CDR3 length: 16 amino acids. CDR3: CASSDSTGGGTDTQYF. CDR3 sequence (DNA): TGTGCCAGCAGTGACTCAACAGGGGGCGGCACAGATACGCAGTATTTT.

The rearrangement joins TRBV19 to TRBJ1-3, with D possibly matching TRBD1 (6 bases). Germline lookup yields CDR1 LNHDA and CDR2 SQIVND (reference sequence). Trimming removed 8 bases from V and 0 bases from J, with 11 bases in between. CDR3 length equals 14 residues. CDR3 region: CASRQQGSGNTIYF. CDR3 nucleotide sequence: TGTGCCAGTCGACAACAGGGCTCTGGAAACACCATATATTTT.

This chain connects TRBV2 to TRBJ1-2; TRBD1 matches 7 bases. CDR1 is SNHLY, CDR2 FYNNEI, per germline. V lost 7 bases and J lost 6; bases outside the gene matches: 11. This CDR3 has 14 amino acids. The CDR3 reads CASTTGAHFNGYTF. The CDR3 DNA is TGTGCCAGCACCACAGGGGCTCACTTTAATGGCTACACCTTC.

The chain is built from TRBV7-2 and TRBJ2-7; 9 bases fit TRBD1. J was trimmed by 0 bases and V by 4 bases; bases with no gene match: 4. The CDR3 is 15 residues long. CDR1 and CDR2 from the germline V gene are SGHTA and FQGNSA. This chain's CDR3 is CASSSDRGYSYEQYF. The CDR3, as DNA: TGTGCCAGCAGCTCCGACAGGGGGTACTCCTACGAGCAGTACTTC.